The clone carrying this TCR beta chain occurred a few times. The antigen remains unidentified. Sequencing used immunoSEQ version 4 in survey mode. Clones were sequenced by immunoSEQ multiplex PCR, and TCRdb holds only the in-frame ones, with some missing. This sample has tens of thousands of clones, with just under 75% found just once. The record originates from a study of persistence of HIV-infected CD4 T cells. Cells were stimulated with overlapping HIV-1 Gag 15-mer peptides. Memory cells lacking CD40L and CD69 with high CD45RO were sorted. Undetectable plasma HIV-1 RNA below 50 copies/mL lasted at least 4 years. Stimulated PBMCs had first been depleted of CD8+ T cells. This CDR3 region has 15 residues. V gave up 1 base and J gave up 4 bases; unmatched junction bases: 6. Germline V gene data show CDR1 as SGHDN and CDR2 as FVKESK.

The chain couples TRBV14 to TRBJ2-5, with 7 bases that match TRBD1. Material: CD4+ T cells sorted from PBMCs after 18-hour stimulation, obtained from a patient who received antiretroviral therapy. The clonotype originates from an adult man with HIV who was CMV-seropositive. This CDR3 is CASSQGGGRGETQYF. The CDR3 coding sequence is TGTGCCAGCAGCCAAGGAGGGGGCCGGGGAGAGACCCAGTACTTC. Combining the CDR3 with reference TRBV14 and TRBJ2-5 gives the whole variable domain EAGVTQFPSHSVIEKGQTVTLRCDPISGHDNLYWYRRVMGKEIKFLLHFVKESKQDESGMPNNRFLAERTGGTYSTLKVQPAELEDSGVYFCASSQGGGRGETQYFGPGTRLLVL.